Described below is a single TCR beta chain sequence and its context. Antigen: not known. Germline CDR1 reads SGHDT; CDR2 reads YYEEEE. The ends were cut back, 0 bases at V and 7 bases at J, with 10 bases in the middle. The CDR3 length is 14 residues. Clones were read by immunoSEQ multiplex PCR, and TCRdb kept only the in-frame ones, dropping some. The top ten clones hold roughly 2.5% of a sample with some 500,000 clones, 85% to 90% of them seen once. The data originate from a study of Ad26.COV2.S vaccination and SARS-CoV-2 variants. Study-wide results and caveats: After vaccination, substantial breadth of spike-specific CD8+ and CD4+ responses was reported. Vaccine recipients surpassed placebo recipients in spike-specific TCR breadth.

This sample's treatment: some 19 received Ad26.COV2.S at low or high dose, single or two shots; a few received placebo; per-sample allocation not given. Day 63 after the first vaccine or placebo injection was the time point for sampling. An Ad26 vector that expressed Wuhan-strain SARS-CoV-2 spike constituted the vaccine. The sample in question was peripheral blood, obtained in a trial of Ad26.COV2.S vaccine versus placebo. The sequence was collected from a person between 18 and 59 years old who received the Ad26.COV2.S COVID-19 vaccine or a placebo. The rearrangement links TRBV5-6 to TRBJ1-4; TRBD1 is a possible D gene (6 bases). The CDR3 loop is CASSLEGGSEKLFF. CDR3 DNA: TGTGCCAGCAGCTTGGAGGGGGGGAGTGAAAAACTGTTTTTT.